The following is a T cell receptor beta chain sequence with its context. Its antigen is currently unknown. The data were taken from a study of cytomegalovirus exposure and HLA in healthy donors. The wider study: Approximately 170 million T cells yielded more than 90 million unique TCR beta sequences in earlier analysis. General study points: Most TCRs appeared rarely, but some public TCRs recurred in many donors. Later examination showed HLA-associated TCR beta chains had greater clonal expansion than equally common others. Apparent HLA restriction characterized most CMV-associated TCR beta chains in a later analysis.

Both 60 Vbeta primers and 13 Jbeta primers went into the PCR. Sequencing used immunoSEQ multiplex PCR; TCRdb keeps in-frame clones, though not all of them. Of approximately 170,000 clones in the sample, about four fifths are singletons; the top ten hold about 2.4%. The CDR3 sequence is 14 residues long. Trimming cost V 2 bases and J 5 bases; bases outside gene matches: 0. Germline V gene lookup returns CDR1 MNHEY and CDR2 SMNVEV (reference sequence). This chain uses TRBV27 with TRBJ1-4; 9 bases map to TRBD1. The sample was PBMCs. This TCR came from a male donor in good health and CMV-seronegative. The CDR3 sequence: CASSLGQGNEKLFF. The CDR3 nucleotides are TGTGCCAGCAGTTTAGGACAGGGGAATGAAAAACTGTTTTTT. The variable domain in full, with the rest retrieved from reference TRBV27 and TRBJ1-4, is EAQVTQNPRYLITVTGKKLTVTCSQNMNHEYMSWYRQDPGLGLRQIYYSMNVEVTDKGDVPEGYKVSRKEKRNFPLILESPSPNQTSLYFCASSLGQGNEKLFFGSGTQLSVL.